A selection of T cell receptor beta chains follows, all from one sample in a study of T cell responses to AZD1222 COVID-19 vaccine. Repertoires were generated with immunoSEQ multiplex PCR, while TCRdb's copy carries only in-frame clones and drops some. The sample yields 200,000 to 300,000 clones, more than 80% seen once. Source: peripheral blood, taken on day 0 of AZD1222 vaccination. The receptors derive from an adult in good health. Both conserved end residues are part of each CDR3. Each record gives: J gene, V gene, D gene, clone size, CDR3 protein, CDR3 DNA. A D gene is named only where the DNA matches it firmly. Where a row states a size, it is once, few, many or the class of an expanded clone; other rows omit it.

>TRBJ2-7|TRBV6-6|.|.
CASSYEAVYEQYF
TGTGCCAGCAGTTACGAGGCGGTCTACGAGCAGTACTTC
>TRBJ1-1|TRBV2|.|.
CASERGLNTEAFF
TGTGCCAGCGAGCGAGGATTGAACACTGAAGCTTTCTTT
>TRBJ2-7|TRBV7-2|TRBD1|.
CASSPGTGFYEQYF
TGTGCCAGCAGCCCCGGGACAGGGTTCTACGAGCAGTACTTC
>TRBJ2-1|TRBV28|TRBD2|few
CASSLGGEDEQFF
TGTGCCAGCAGTTTGGGGGGGGAGGATGAGCAGTTCTTC
>TRBJ2-1|TRBV7-2|TRBD1|.
CASRTPGGAGNEQFF
TGTGCCAGCAGGACCCCAGGGGGCGCGGGGAATGAGCAGTTCTTC
>TRBJ2-7|TRBV25-1|TRBD1|.
CASRQGGNEQYF
TGTGCCAGTCGACAGGGGGGGAACGAGCAGTACTTC
>TRBJ1-1|TRBV3-1/TRBV3-2|.|.
CASSLRDLEAFF
TGTGCCAGCAGCCTCCGGGACCTTGAAGCTTTCTTT
>TRBJ1-3|TRBV25-1|.|.
CASSELRQASGNTIYF
TGTGCCAGCAGTGAGCTTAGACAGGCGTCTGGAAACACCATATATTTT
>TRBJ2-2|TRBV6-1|.|.
CASSEGPWTGELFF
TGTGCCAGCAGTGAGGGCCCGTGGACCGGGGAGCTGTTTTTT
>TRBJ2-3|TRBV3-1/TRBV3-2|.|.
CASAYHYYTDTQYF
TGTGCCAGCGCGTACCACTATTACACAGATACGCAGTATTTT
>TRBJ2-7|TRBV20-1|.|.
CSARGGEQYF
TGCAGTGCGCGAGGTGGCGAGCAGTACTTC
>TRBJ1-5|TRBV5-4|.|once
CASSFPNQPQHF
TGTGCCAGCAGCTTTCCCAATCAGCCCCAGCATTTT
>TRBJ1-4|TRBV24-1|.|.
CATSDGGLGRKLFF
TGTGCCACCAGTGACGGCGGGCTAGGTAGAAAACTGTTTTTT
>TRBJ2-5|TRBV28|TRBD1|.
CASTPQGAKMTQYF
TGTGCCAGCACTCCACAGGGGGCGAAGATGACCCAGTACTTC
>TRBJ1-2|TRBV4-1|.|.
CASSQVGVDYGYTF
TGCGCCAGCAGCCAAGTAGGGGTGGACTATGGCTACACCTTC
>TRBJ2-1|TRBV2|TRBD2|.
CASSGHPGGGVRNEQFF
TGTGCCAGCAGTGGCCACCCTGGCGGGGGGGTTAGGAATGAGCAGTTCTTC
>TRBJ2-5|TRBV4-2|TRBD2|.
CASSQVSSGRGGETQYF
TGTGCCAGCAGCCAAGTATCTAGCGGGAGAGGTGGAGAGACCCAGTACTTC
>TRBJ1-6|TRBV5-1|.|few
CASSPDYPGNSPLHF
TGCGCCAGCAGCCCTGACTACCCGGGTAATTCACCCCTCCACTTT
>TRBJ2-5|TRBV6-2/TRBV6-3|.|once
CASSVRFSGEDQETQYF
TGTGCCAGCAGTGTCAGATTTTCGGGAGAAGACCAAGAGACCCAGTACTTC
>TRBJ1-5|TRBV4-3|.|.
CASSRTRNQPQHF
TGCGCCAGCAGTCGGACACGCAATCAGCCCCAGCATTTT
>TRBJ1-2|TRBV2|.|.
CASSESLDRQFYGYTF
TGTGCCAGCAGTGAATCCCTAGACAGGCAATTTTATGGCTACACCTTC
>TRBJ2-1|TRBV7-9|.|.
CASSLAGAANEQFF
TGTGCCAGCAGCCTCGCAGGGGCGGCCAATGAGCAGTTCTTC
>TRBJ2-3|TRBV7-2|TRBD2|.
CASSFIAGGGDTQYF
TGTGCCAGCAGCTTTATAGCGGGGGGGGGAGATACGCAGTATTTT
>TRBJ1-5|TRBV18|.|.
CASSTTGSHNQPQHF
TGTGCCAGCTCAACAACCGGGTCCCACAATCAGCCCCAGCATTTT
>TRBJ2-7|TRBV24-1|.|.
CATSDSPGVSVQYF
TGTGCCACCAGTGATTCTCCGGGCGTAAGCGTGCAGTACTTC
>TRBJ2-7|TRBV6-5|TRBD1|.
CASSRGQGSYEQYF
TGTGCCAGCAGTCGGGGACAGGGGTCCTACGAGCAGTACTTC
>TRBJ1-6|TRBV5-1|.|.
CASSLTGSNSPLHF
TGCGCCAGCAGCTTGACAGGGTCGAATTCACCCCTCCACTTT
>TRBJ1-2|TRBV6-4|TRBD1|.
CASSDGTGGYGYTF
TGTGCCAGCAGTGACGGGACAGGGGGGTATGGCTACACCTTC
>TRBJ2-1|TRBV9|TRBD2|.
CASSAFTSGTRNEQFF
TGTGCCAGCAGCGCCTTCACTAGCGGGACGAGGAATGAGCAGTTCTTC
>TRBJ2-7|TRBV27|.|.
CASRSSYYEQYF
TGTGCCAGCAGATCCTCCTACTACGAGCAGTACTTC
>TRBJ1-5|TRBV7-2|TRBD1|.
CASSSQGALGGQPQHF
TGTGCCAGCAGCTCACAGGGGGCCCTAGGGGGGCAGCCCCAGCATTTT
>TRBJ2-5|TRBV4-1|.|.
CASSQRWEETQYF
TGCGCCAGCAGCCAAAGGTGGGAAGAGACCCAGTACTTC
>TRBJ2-7|TRBV5-5|.|.
CASSSPQSYEQYF
TGTGCCAGCAGCTCACCTCAGTCCTACGAGCAGTACTTC
>TRBJ2-7|TRBV12-3/TRBV12-4|.|.
CASSRTVHYEQYF
TGTGCCAGCAGTCGGACGGTACACTACGAGCAGTACTTC
>TRBJ1-2|TRBV11-2|.|.
CASSSLRDYGYTF
TGTGCCAGCAGCTCCCTTCGAGACTATGGCTACACCTTC
>TRBJ2-7|TRBV10-3|TRBD2|.
CAISESGRGAGEQYF
TGTGCCATCAGTGAGTCTGGGCGGGGGGCCGGCGAGCAGTACTTC
>TRBJ2-5|TRBV7-2|.|.
CASSLESRAQYF
TGTGCCAGCAGCTTGGAGTCGCGGGCCCAGTACTTC
>TRBJ2-7|TRBV30|.|.
CAWSESSYEQYF
TGTGCCTGGAGTGAGAGCAGCTACGAGCAGTACTTC